This is a list of T cell receptor beta chains from one sample in a study of blood T cell repertoires in COVID-19. Data came from immunoSEQ multiplex PCR; TCRdb stores just in-frame clones and leaves some out. The repertoire holds about 480,000 clones, with 70% to 90% as singletons. Sequenced input: peripheral blood. The receptor set was obtained from a woman aged 50 to 65 with COVID-19, enrolled during active disease. Each CDR3 is given with its conserved first and last residue. Fields, in order: V gene, D gene, clone size, J gene, CDR3 DNA, CDR3 protein. D genes are given only for firm matches. Only some rows state a clone size, as once, few, many or a class for expanded clones.

V: TRBV5-1; D: .; size: .; J: TRBJ1-4; DNA: TGCGCCAGCAGCCAGGGAGGCACTAATGAAAAACTGTTTTTT; CDR3: CASSQGGTNEKLFF
V: TRBV7-9; D: .; size: .; J: TRBJ1-1; DNA: TGTGCCAGCAGCTTGCCGGGACACAAGAACACTGAAGCTTTCTTT; CDR3: CASSLPGHKNTEAFF
V: TRBV5-1; D: .; size: once; J: TRBJ2-3; DNA: TGCGCCAGCAGATCGAGCCGACTCGTTAAGGATACGCAGTATTTT; CDR3: CASRSSRLVKDTQYF
V: TRBV5-1; D: TRBD2; size: .; J: TRBJ2-4; DNA: TGCGCCAGCAGCCCAGTAGCGGGGGGAAAAAACATTCAGTACTTC; CDR3: CASSPVAGGKNIQYF
V: TRBV27; D: TRBD2; size: .; J: TRBJ2-5; DNA: TGTGCCAGCAGTTTATCAACGGGAGGAGTAGGGACCCAGTACTTC; CDR3: CASSLSTGGVGTQYF
V: TRBV9; D: TRBD1; size: .; J: TRBJ2-1; DNA: TGTGCCAGCAGTGACGGGACAGGGGCTTACAATGAGCAGTTCTTC; CDR3: CASSDGTGAYNEQFF
V: TRBV6-5; D: .; size: .; J: TRBJ1-6; DNA: TGTGCCAGCAAAACAGGCCATTCACCCCTCCACTTT; CDR3: CASKTGHSPLHF
V: TRBV10-1; D: .; size: .; J: TRBJ2-2; DNA: TGCGCCAGCAGTGCGTCGACAGCGACCGGGGAGCTGTTTTTT; CDR3: CASSASTATGELFF
V: TRBV7-2; D: TRBD1; size: .; J: TRBJ2-1; DNA: TGTGCCAGCAGCATTTCCCAGGGGGCTAGTGGCAATGAGCAGTTCTTC; CDR3: CASSISQGASGNEQFF
V: TRBV6-4; D: .; size: .; J: TRBJ1-2; DNA: TGTGCCAGCAGTGCTGAGGGCTATGGCTACACCTTC; CDR3: CASSAEGYGYTF
V: TRBV7-2; D: TRBD2; size: .; J: TRBJ2-5; DNA: TGTGCCAGCAGCCCCGCATCGGGGGGAGAGACCCAGTACTTC; CDR3: CASSPASGGETQYF
V: TRBV7-9; D: .; size: .; J: TRBJ1-5; DNA: TGTGCCAGCAGCGCAGACAGGTATAATCAGCCCCAGCATTTT; CDR3: CASSADRYNQPQHF
V: TRBV2; D: TRBD2; size: .; J: TRBJ2-1; DNA: TGTGCCAGCAGAGCTAATAGACTTCTGGGAGGGAATGAGCAGTTCTTC; CDR3: CASRANRLLGGNEQFF
V: TRBV11-2; D: .; size: .; J: TRBJ1-6; DNA: TGTGCCAGCAGCTTAGGGACAGCCTATTCACCCCTCCACTTT; CDR3: CASSLGTAYSPLHF
V: TRBV3-1/TRBV3-2; D: TRBD1; size: .; J: TRBJ1-3; DNA: TGTGCCAGCAGCCAAGACAGGGGGGACAGCTCTGGAAACACCATATATTTT; CDR3: CASSQDRGDSSGNTIYF
V: TRBV2; D: .; size: .; J: TRBJ2-3; DNA: TGTGCCAGCAGTTCGTTTATTAGGGACACATCTTTT; CDR3: CASSSFIRDTSF
V: TRBV5-4; D: TRBD1; size: .; J: TRBJ1-1; DNA: TGTGCCAGCAGTTCCGGGACAGATAACACTGAAGCTTTCTTT; CDR3: CASSSGTDNTEAFF
V: TRBV11-3; D: .; size: .; J: TRBJ1-3; DNA: TGTGCCAGCAGCTTAGCCCCAGGAAACACCATATATTTT; CDR3: CASSLAPGNTIYF
V: TRBV6-5; D: TRBD1; size: once; J: TRBJ2-7; DNA: TGTGCCAGCAGTCAAAGGGACAGCGAGCAGTACTTC; CDR3: CASSQRDSEQYF
V: TRBV28; D: .; size: .; J: TRBJ2-7; DNA: TGTGCCAGCACTCCTGGGGCAGGGCAACCCTACTCCTACGAGCAGTACTTC; CDR3: CASTPGAGQPYSYEQYF
V: TRBV12-3/TRBV12-4; D: .; size: .; J: TRBJ2-1; DNA: TGTGCCAGCAGTCCCGGCGGTTTGGATGAGCAGTTCTTC; CDR3: CASSPGGLDEQFF
V: TRBV28; D: TRBD1; size: .; J: TRBJ2-7; DNA: TGTGCCAGCATCCCACCCTCCGAGACAGGGATTGATTACGAGCAGTACTTC; CDR3: CASIPPSETGIDYEQYF
V: TRBV24-1; D: .; size: .; J: TRBJ2-3; DNA: TGTGCCACCAGTGACCGAACGGCTCGGGGCACAGATACGCAGTATTTT; CDR3: CATSDRTARGTDTQYF
V: TRBV5-5; D: .; size: .; J: TRBJ1-1; DNA: TGTGCCAGCAGCTTGGATGTGGGGCGCATTAGCACTGAAGCTTTCTTT; CDR3: CASSLDVGRISTEAFF